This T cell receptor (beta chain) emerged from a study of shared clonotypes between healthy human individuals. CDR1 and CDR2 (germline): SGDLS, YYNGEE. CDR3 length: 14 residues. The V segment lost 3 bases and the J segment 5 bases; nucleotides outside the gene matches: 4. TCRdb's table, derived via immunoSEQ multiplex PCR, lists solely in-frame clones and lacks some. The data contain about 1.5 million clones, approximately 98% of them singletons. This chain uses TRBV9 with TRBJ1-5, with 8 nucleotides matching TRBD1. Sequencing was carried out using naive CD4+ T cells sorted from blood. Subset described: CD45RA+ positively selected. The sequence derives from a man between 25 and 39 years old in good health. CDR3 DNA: TGTGCCAGCAGCGCAGGGGGCTGGGATCAGCCCCAGCATTTT. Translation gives CASSAGGWDQPQHF.